One TCR beta chain is described in this entry. The record originates from a study of blood T cell repertoires in COVID-19. Study-wide background: COVID-19 samples, acute and convalescent, were from the United States, Italy and Spain.

Original handling: Reference gene primer amplification gave estimated nucleated cell counts. Measured with immunoSEQ multiplex PCR; TCRdb has only the in-frame clones, and not every one. D and trimming were read from the DNA, whereas the V and J calls and clone size are those reported in that table. The top ten clones hold 5.5% to 8% of a sample with a few hundred thousand clones, approximately 87% of them seen once. This CDR3 spans 14 amino acids. Per the germline V gene, CDR1 is KGHSH and CDR2 is LQKENI. The V end lost 5 bases, the J end lost 6 bases, and 17 bases lay between the germline ends. Sequencing was carried out using peripheral blood. This receptor was identified in a man between 60 and 75 years old who had recovered from COVID-19. The V and J genes are TRBV18 and TRBJ2-7; D may be TRBD1 (5 bases). As DNA, the CDR3 is TGTGCCAGCTCAGACAATCAGGGTCCCGGCGAGCAGTACTTC. Encoded protein: CASSDNQGPGEQYF.